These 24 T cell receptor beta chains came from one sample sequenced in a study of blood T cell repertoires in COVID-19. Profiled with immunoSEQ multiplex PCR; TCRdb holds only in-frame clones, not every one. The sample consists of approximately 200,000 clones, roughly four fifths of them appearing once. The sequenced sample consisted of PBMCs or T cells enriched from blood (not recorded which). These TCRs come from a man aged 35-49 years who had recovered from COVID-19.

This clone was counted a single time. This chain's CDR3 is CASSEGQGYSYEAFF. As DNA, the CDR3 is TGTGCCAGCAGTGAGGGACAGGGCTATTCCTATGAAGCTTTCTTT. V gene TRBV6-2 or TRBV6-3 combines with J gene TRBJ1-1; TRBD1 aligns across 9 bases. Germline V gene sequence: CDR1 MNHEY, CDR2 SVGEGT. V shed 5 bases and J 7 bases; nucleotides not matched to a gene: 11. This CDR3 contains 15 residues.

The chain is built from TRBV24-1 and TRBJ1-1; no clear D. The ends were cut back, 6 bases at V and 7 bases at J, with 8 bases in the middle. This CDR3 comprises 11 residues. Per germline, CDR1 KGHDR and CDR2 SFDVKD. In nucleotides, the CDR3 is TGTGCCACCAGTTCAGGATTTGAAGCTTTCTTT. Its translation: CATSSGFEAFF.

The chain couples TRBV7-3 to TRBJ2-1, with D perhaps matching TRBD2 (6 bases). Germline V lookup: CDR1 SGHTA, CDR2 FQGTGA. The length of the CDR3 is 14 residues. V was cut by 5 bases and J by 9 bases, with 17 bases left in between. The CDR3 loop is CASSAPGAVSEQFF. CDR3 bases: TGTGCCAGCAGCGCACCGGGAGCTGTAAGTGAGCAGTTCTTC.

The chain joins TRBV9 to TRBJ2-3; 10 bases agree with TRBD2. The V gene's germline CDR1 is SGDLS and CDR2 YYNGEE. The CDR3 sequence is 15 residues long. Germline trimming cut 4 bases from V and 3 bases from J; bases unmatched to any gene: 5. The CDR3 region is CASSLSGRATDTQYF. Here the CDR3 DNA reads TGTGCCAGCAGCTTAAGCGGGAGGGCGACAGATACGCAGTATTTT.

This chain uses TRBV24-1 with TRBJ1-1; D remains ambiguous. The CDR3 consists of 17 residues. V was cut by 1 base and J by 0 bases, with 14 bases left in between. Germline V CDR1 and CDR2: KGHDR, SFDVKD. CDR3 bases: TGTGCCACCAGTGATTTTGATGAAGACACTCTGAACACTGAAGCTTTCTTT. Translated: CATSDFDEDTLNTEAFF.

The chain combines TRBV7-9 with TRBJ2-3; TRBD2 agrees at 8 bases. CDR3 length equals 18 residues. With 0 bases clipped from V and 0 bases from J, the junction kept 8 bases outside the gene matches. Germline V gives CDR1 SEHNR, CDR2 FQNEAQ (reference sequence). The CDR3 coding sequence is TGTGCCAGCAGCTTAGCCTCTGAGTCTAGCGGGAGCACAGATACGCAGTATTTT. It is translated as CASSLASESSGSTDTQYF.

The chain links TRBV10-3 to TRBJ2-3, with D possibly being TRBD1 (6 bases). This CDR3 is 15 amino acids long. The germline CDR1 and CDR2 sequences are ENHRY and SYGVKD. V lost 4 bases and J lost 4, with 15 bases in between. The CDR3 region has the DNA TGTGCCATCAGTGCGAACCCCAGGGGCGCAGATACGCAGTATTTT. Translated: CAISANPRGADTQYF.

As DNA, the CDR3 is TGTGCCAGCAGCTTTGACGACAGGGCGGATCAGCCCCAGCATTTT. Its translation is CASSFDDRADQPQHF. The chain employs TRBV7-2 and TRBJ1-5; 7 nucleotides align to TRBD1. Germline V gene data show CDR1 as SGHTA and CDR2 as FQGNSA. The V and J ends lost 3 bases and 5 bases, in that order; junction bases with no gene match: 7. CDR3 length equals 15 residues.

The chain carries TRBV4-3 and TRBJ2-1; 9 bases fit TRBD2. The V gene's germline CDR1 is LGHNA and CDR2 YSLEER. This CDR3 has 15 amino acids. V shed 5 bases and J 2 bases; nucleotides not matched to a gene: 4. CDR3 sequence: CASSGIAGAYNEQFF. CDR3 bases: TGCGCCAGCAGCGGCATAGCGGGGGCCTACAATGAGCAGTTCTTC.

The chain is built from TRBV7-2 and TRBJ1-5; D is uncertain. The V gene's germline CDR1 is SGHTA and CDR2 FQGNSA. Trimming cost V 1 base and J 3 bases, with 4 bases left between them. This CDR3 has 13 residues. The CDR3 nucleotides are TGTGCCAGCAGCTTAGGGCTCAATCAGCCCCAGCATTTT. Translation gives CASSLGLNQPQHF.

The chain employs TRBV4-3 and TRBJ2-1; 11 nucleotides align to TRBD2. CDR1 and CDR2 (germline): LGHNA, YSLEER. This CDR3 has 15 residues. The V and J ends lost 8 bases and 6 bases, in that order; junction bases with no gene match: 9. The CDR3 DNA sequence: TGCGCCAGCTCCTCCACTAGCGGGAGTATCAATGAGCAGTTCTTC. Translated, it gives CASSSTSGSINEQFF.

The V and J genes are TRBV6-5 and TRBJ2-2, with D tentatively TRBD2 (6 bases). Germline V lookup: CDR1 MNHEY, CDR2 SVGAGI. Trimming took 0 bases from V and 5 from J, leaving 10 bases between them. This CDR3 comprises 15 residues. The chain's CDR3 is CASSYSGGSTGELFF. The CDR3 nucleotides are TGTGCCAGCAGTTACTCCGGGGGATCTACCGGGGAGCTGTTTTTT.

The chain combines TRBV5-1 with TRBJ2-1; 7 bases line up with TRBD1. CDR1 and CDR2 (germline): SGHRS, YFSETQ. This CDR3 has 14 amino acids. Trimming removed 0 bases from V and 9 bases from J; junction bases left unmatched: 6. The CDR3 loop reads CASSLGDRFGEQFF. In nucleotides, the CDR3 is TGCGCCAGCAGCTTGGGGGACAGATTTGGTGAGCAGTTCTTC.

CDR3 sequence reads: CASSAGLGEQYV. DNA for the CDR3: TGTGCCAGCTCCGCGGGACTCGGCGAGCAGTACGTC. The chain links TRBV18 to TRBJ2-7; tentatively, D is TRBD2 (6 bases). Germline V gene lookup returns CDR1 KGHSH and CDR2 LQKENI. The V end was cut by 6 bases, the J end by 6 bases, with 12 bases between. The CDR3 is 12 residues long.

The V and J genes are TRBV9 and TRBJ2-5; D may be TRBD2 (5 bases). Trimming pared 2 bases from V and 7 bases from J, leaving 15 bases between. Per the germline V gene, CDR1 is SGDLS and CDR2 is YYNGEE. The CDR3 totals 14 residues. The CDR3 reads CASSVSGGEGTQYF. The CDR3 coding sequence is TGTGCCAGCAGCGTCTCGGGCGGTGAGGGGACCCAGTACTTC. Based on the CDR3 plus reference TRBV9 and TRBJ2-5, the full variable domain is DSGVTQTPKHLITATGQRVTLRCSPRSGDLSVYWYQQSLDQGLQFLIQYYNGEERAKGNILERFSAQQFPDLHSELNLSSLELGDSALYFCASSVSGGEGTQYFGPGTRLLVL.

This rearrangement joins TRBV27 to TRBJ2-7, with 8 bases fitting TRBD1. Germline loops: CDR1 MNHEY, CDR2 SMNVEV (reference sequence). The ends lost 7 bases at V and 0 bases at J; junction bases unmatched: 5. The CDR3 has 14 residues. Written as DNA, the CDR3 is TGTGCCAGCAATCGGCAGGGGGCCTCCTACGAGCAGTACTTC. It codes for CASNRQGASYEQYF.

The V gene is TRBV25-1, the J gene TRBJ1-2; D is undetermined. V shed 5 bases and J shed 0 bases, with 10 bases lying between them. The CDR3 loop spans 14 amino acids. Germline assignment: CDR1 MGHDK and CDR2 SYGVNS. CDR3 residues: CASSTRLANYGYTF. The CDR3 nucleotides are TGTGCCAGCAGTACCCGTCTAGCTAACTATGGCTACACCTTC.

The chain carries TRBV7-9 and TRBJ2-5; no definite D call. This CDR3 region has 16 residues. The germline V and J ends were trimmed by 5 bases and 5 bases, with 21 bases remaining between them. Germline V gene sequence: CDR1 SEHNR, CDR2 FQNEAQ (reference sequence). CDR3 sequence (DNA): TGTGCCAGCAGCCCGACTTCTTCGATCCGTGGCGAGACCCAGTACTTC. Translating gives CASSPTSSIRGETQYF.

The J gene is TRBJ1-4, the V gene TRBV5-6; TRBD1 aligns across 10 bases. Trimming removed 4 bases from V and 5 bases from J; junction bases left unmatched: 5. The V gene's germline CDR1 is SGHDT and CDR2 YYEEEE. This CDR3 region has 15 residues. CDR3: CASSPGTGVNEKLFF. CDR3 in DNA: TGTGCCAGCAGCCCCGGGACAGGGGTAAATGAAAAACTGTTTTTT.

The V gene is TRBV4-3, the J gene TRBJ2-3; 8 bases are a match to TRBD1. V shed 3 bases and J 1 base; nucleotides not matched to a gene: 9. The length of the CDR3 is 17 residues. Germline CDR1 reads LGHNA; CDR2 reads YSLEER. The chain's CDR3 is CASSHARGQGRTDTQYF. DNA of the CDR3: TGCGCCAGCAGCCACGCTCGCGGACAGGGACGCACAGATACGCAGTATTTT.

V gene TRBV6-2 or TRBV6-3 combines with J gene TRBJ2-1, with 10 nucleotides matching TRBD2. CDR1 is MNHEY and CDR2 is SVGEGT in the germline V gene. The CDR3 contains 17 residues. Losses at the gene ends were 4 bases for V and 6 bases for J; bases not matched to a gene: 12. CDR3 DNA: TGTGCCAGCAGTTTCCCAATGGGAGCGGGAGGGCCCAATGAGCAGTTCTTC. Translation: CASSFPMGAGGPNEQFF.

Here the CDR3 reads CASSSSEGTYNEQFF. DNA of the CDR3: TGTGCCAGCAGTTCTAGCGAAGGAACCTACAATGAGCAGTTCTTC. J is TRBJ2-1 and V is TRBV7-3; a weak D match, TRBD2 (6 bases). Between the trimmed V and J ends, which lost 6 bases and 2 bases, there was a span of 14 bases. Germline V gene lookup returns CDR1 SGHTA and CDR2 FQGTGA. There are 15 residues in the CDR3.

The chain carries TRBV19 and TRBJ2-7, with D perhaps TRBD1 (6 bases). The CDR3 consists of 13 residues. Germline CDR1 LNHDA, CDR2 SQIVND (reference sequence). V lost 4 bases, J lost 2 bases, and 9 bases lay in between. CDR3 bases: TGTGCCAGTAGTAGGACAGTGACCTACGAGCAGTACTTC. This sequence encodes CASSRTVTYEQYF.

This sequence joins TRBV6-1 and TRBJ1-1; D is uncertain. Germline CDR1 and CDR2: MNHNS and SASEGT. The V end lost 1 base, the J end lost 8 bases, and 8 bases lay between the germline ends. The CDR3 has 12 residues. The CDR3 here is CASSEVSLEAFF. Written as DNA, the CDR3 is TGTGCCAGCAGTGAAGTATCACTGGAAGCTTTCTTT.